A selection of T cell receptor beta chains follows, all from one sample in a study of post-analysis software for immune sequencing data. MiXCR, applied by TCRdb to the PCR reads, yields one record per CDR3 protein. The table has 600,000 to 750,000 distinct CDR3 sequences, 55% to 60% seen once; the top ten hold roughly 10%. The specimen was blood. These receptors came from a girl aged 2 to 9 with multiple sclerosis. The CDR3 runs from the conserved cysteine through the conserved F or W. A D gene is named only where the DNA matches it firmly. Size tells how often a clone was seen (once, few, many) or the class of an expanded clone, and some rows leave it out.

TRBV6-2/TRBV6-3	NA	TRBJ1-5	NA	TGTGCCAGCAGCCAAAACAGGGTGCATCAGCCCCAGCATTTT	CASSQNRVHQPQHF
TRBV5-1	NA	TRBJ2-7	TRBD2	TGCGCCAGCAGCGGGACTAGCGGGAGCGACGAGCAGTACTTC	CASSGTSGSDEQYF
TRBV12-3/TRBV12-4	few	TRBJ2-6	NA	TGTGCCAGCAGTTCCCGCGACTCTGGGGCCAACGTCCTGACTTTC	CASSSRDSGANVLTF
TRBV10-1	few	TRBJ2-1	NA	TGCGCCAGCAGTGCGTTACAGGGTACCTCCTACAATGAGCAGTTCTTC	CASSALQGTSYNEQFF
TRBV20-1	many	TRBJ2-1	TRBD2	TGCAGTGCTAGAGATAGGGAGCGGGAGGTCGGTGAGCAGTTCTTC	CSARDREREVGEQFF
TRBV7-2	few	TRBJ2-7	TRBD2	TGTGCCAGCAGCTTGGGACCGGGACTAGTAGCCTACGAGCAGTACTTC	CASSLGPGLVAYEQYF
TRBV14	NA	TRBJ1-1	NA	TGTGCCAGCAGCCAATTGAGACCCAGTGAAGCTTTCTTT	CASSQLRPSEAFF
TRBV6-6	few	TRBJ1-2	TRBD1	TGTGCCAGCGGACCCGGGACAGGGGCGTATGGCTACACCTTC	CASGPGTGAYGYTF
TRBV20-1	NA	TRBJ2-7	TRBD2	TGCAGTGCTAGATGGCGGGAGCCTCCCGAGCAGTACTTC	CSARWREPPEQYF
TRBV12-3/TRBV12-4	NA	TRBJ2-1	NA	TGTGCCAGCAGTACGAGCGGGCCCGCCTACAATGAGCAGTTCTTC	CASSTSGPAYNEQFF
TRBV18	NA	TRBJ2-3	NA	TGTGCCAGCTCACCACCGATGGCAGATACGCAGTATTTT	CASSPPMADTQYF
TRBV5-1	NA	TRBJ2-7	NA	TGCGCCAGCAGCTTGGCCCCGGCAGAGAACTACGAGCAGTACTTC	CASSLAPAENYEQYF
TRBV20-1	NA	TRBJ2-5	NA	TGCAGTGCTAGAAATGGGGGACTGGGGGCAGAGACCCAGTACTTC	CSARNGGLGAETQYF
TRBV6-1	NA	TRBJ2-7	NA	TGTGCCAGCACTTTGAGGGACGGCTACGAGCAGTACTTC	CASTLRDGYEQYF
TRBV5-4	NA	TRBJ2-1	TRBD1	TGTGCCAGCAATAATCGGGCCGGGACAGGGGGTTACAATGAGCAGTTCTTC	CASNNRAGTGGYNEQFF
TRBV6-6	few	TRBJ2-7	TRBD2	TGTGCCAGCAGTTATGGCGGGAGTCGCGACGAGCAGTACTTC	CASSYGGSRDEQYF
TRBV5-1	NA	TRBJ2-4	NA	TGCGCCAGCAGCTTGTCTTCCTCCGGGCTCAACATTCAGTACTTC	CASSLSSSGLNIQYF
TRBV20-1	NA	TRBJ2-7	TRBD2	TGCAGTGTTAAAGCTAGCGGGAAGGCTTACGAGCAGTACTTC	CSVKASGKAYEQYF
TRBV5-6	NA	TRBJ2-5	NA	TGTGCCAGCAGCTTGCGTCCCGGGCCAGGGGAAGAGACCCAGTACTTC	CASSLRPGPGEETQYF
TRBV30	few	TRBJ2-5	NA	TGTGCCTGGAGTCTCAGTGTCCAAGAGACCCAGTACTTC	CAWSLSVQETQYF
TRBV9	NA	TRBJ1-1	NA	TGTGCCAGCAGCGGCCGGACAACAGATATGAACACTGAAGCTTTCTTT	CASSGRTTDMNTEAFF
TRBV9	NA	TRBJ2-7	NA	TGTGCCAGCAGCGTAGCGGCCTCCATCTACGAGCAGTACTTC	CASSVAASIYEQYF
TRBV7-2	few	TRBJ1-2	NA	TGTGCCAGCAGCTCCGCAGGGCTTTATAACTATGGCTACACCTTC	CASSSAGLYNYGYTF
TRBV12-3/TRBV12-4	few	TRBJ1-2	NA	TGTGCCAGCAGTTTGTTTGGCCTCCTCTCTGGTGGCTACACCTTC	CASSLFGLLSGGYTF
TRBV6-5	NA	TRBJ2-2	NA	TGTGCCAGCAGTTACTCGACGGGCGCCGGGGAGCTGTTTTTT	CASSYSTGAGELFF
TRBV10-2	NA	TRBJ1-5	TRBD1	TGCGCCAGCAGAACGGGACAGGGGTATCAGCCCCAGCATTTT	CASRTGQGYQPQHF
TRBV10-1	NA	TRBJ2-1	TRBD2	TGCGCCAGCAGTGCGACTGCCGGCCTAGCGGGAGGCACCTACAATGAGCAGTTCTTC	CASSATAGLAGGTYNEQFF
TRBV25-1	NA	TRBJ2-5	NA	TGTGCCAGCAATGCGACAGTTATCCAAGAGACCCAGTACTTC	CASNATVIQETQYF
TRBV12-3/TRBV12-4	few	TRBJ2-5	NA	TGTGCCAGCAGTTTAACAGGGTGGGAGACCCAGTACTTC	CASSLTGWETQYF
TRBV6-5	NA	TRBJ2-7	TRBD1	TGTGCCAGCAGTTCAAGGTTTCGAGGGGGCCGAGGTTACGAGCAGTACTTC	CASSSRFRGGRGYEQYF
TRBV7-8	NA	TRBJ2-7	TRBD2	TGTGCCAGCAGTTTAGCCCGAGCGGGAGGGCCCTACGAGCAGTACTTC	CASSLARAGGPYEQYF
TRBV11-2	NA	TRBJ2-5	NA	TGTGCCAGCAGCTATAAGAATCCCCCAGGCCAAGAGACCCAGTACTTC	CASSYKNPPGQETQYF
TRBV12-3/TRBV12-4	few	TRBJ1-2	NA	TGTGCCAGCACATACCGGGGTTCCCCAGGAGGCTACACCTTC	CASTYRGSPGGYTF
TRBV24-1	NA	TRBJ2-1	TRBD1	TGTGCCACCAGTGATTCCGGGACAGGGGGCGGGAGGAATGAGCAGTTCTTC	CATSDSGTGGGRNEQFF
TRBV29-1	NA	TRBJ1-4	TRBD1	TGCAGCGTTGGGGACAGTCCTAATGAAAAACTGTTTTTT	CSVGDSPNEKLFF
TRBV27	NA	TRBJ1-2	NA	TGTGCCAGCAGTGCCCGGGAGGGGGTCGGCTACACCTTC	CASSAREGVGYTF
TRBV6-5	few	TRBJ2-5	NA	TGTGCCAGCAGTTTACACAAGGGATATGGGGCAGGAGAGACCCTGTACTTC	CASSLHKGYGAGETLYF
TRBV5-8	few	TRBJ2-1	NA	TGTGCCAGCAGCCGGGGACAATTTGCAGATGAGCAGTTCTTC	CASSRGQFADEQFF
TRBV29-1	NA	TRBJ2-1	NA	TGCAGCGTTGCGGCGGGCTCCTACAATGAGCAGTTCTTC	CSVAAGSYNEQFF
TRBV29-1	few	TRBJ1-2	NA	TGCAACTCGAGGGGGGATGATGGCTACACCTTC	CNSRGDDGYTF
TRBV7-2	NA	TRBJ1-4	TRBD1	TGTGCCAGCAGCTTAGACAGGGGTGGGGAAAAACTGTTTTTT	CASSLDRGGEKLFF
TRBV19	NA	TRBJ2-3	TRBD2	TGTGCCAGTAGTGAAACTAGCGGGGTATCAGATACGCAGTATTTT	CASSETSGVSDTQYF
TRBV19	NA	TRBJ2-1	NA	TGTGCCAGTGATCTGGGGGCCAAAGATTACAATGAGCAGTTCTTC	CASDLGAKDYNEQFF
TRBV7-8	NA	TRBJ1-2	TRBD1	TGTGCCAGCAGCCTACGGATCGACAGGGGGATAAGGGACTATGGCTACACCTTC	CASSLRIDRGIRDYGYTF
TRBV7-2	NA	TRBJ2-5	NA	TGTGCCAGCAGCTTAGACTACTCCTCCCAAGAGACCCAGTACTTC	CASSLDYSSQETQYF
TRBV6-1	NA	TRBJ2-3	TRBD2	TGTGCCAGCAAAAACGGGACTAGTGCCTCAGATACGCAGTATTTT	CASKNGTSASDTQYF
TRBV5-1	NA	TRBJ2-3	TRBD2	TGCGCCAGCAGCTTGGCCGCACTTCACCCGGCGGGGGGCGTCGAAGATACGCAGTATTTT	CASSLAALHPAGGVEDTQYF
TRBV7-9	few	TRBJ2-5	NA	TGTGCCAGCAGCTTGGAAAAGGGGAAAGAGACCCAGTACTTC	CASSLEKGKETQYF
TRBV20-1	NA	TRBJ2-3	TRBD2	TGCAGTGCTGGGACAGCGGGAGGGCACCAAGATACGCAGTATTTT	CSAGTAGGHQDTQYF
TRBV6-1	NA	TRBJ1-6	NA	TGTGCCAGCAAGGGGGGAACGACAGGTCATTCACCCCTCCACTTT	CASKGGTTGHSPLHF
TRBV9	few	TRBJ2-3	TRBD2	TGTGCCAGCAGCGTAGGAGCGGGGCCCACAGATACGCAGTATTTT	CASSVGAGPTDTQYF
TRBV5-1	NA	TRBJ2-1	NA	TGCGCCAGCAGCTTTGTGGACCCCTACAATGAGCAGTTCTTC	CASSFVDPYNEQFF
TRBV12-3/TRBV12-4	NA	TRBJ2-7	NA	TGTGCCAGCAGTCCCGGGCACGGAGGATGGTACGAGCAGTACTTC	CASSPGHGGWYEQYF